Listed below are T cell receptor beta chains from one sample, sequenced in a study of cytomegalovirus exposure and HLA in healthy donors. Sequencing was performed with immunoSEQ multiplex PCR; in TCRdb, only in-frame clones are kept and a portion is missing. The profile covers about 150,000 clones, with 82% appearing a single time and approximately 6.3% taken by the ten largest. The sample consisted of PBMCs. All receptors come from a woman aged 50 to 65 in good health and CMV-seropositive. Both conserved end residues are part of each CDR3. Each record gives: clone size, D gene, V gene, J gene, CDR3 protein, CDR3 DNA. A D gene is named only where the DNA matches it firmly. The listing skips clone size in some rows; elsewhere it reads once, few, many or a size class.

.	.	TRBV4-3	TRBJ1-4	CASSQDWSGTNEKLFF	TGCGCCAGCAGCCAAGATTGGAGCGGGACTAATGAAAAACTGTTTTTT
.	.	TRBV4-3	TRBJ2-2	CASSQAPAGSPNTGELFF	TGCGCCAGCAGCCAAGCCCCGGCCGGGTCCCCGAACACCGGGGAGCTGTTTTTT
.	.	TRBV6-5	TRBJ1-2	CASSPLAGSGYTF	TGTGCCAGCAGTCCACTGGCAGGGTCTGGCTACACCTTC
few	.	TRBV5-4	TRBJ1-2	CASSLETGSNYGYTF	TGTGCCAGCAGCTTGGAAACAGGATCTAACTATGGCTACACCTTC
.	.	TRBV10-3	TRBJ2-3	CASGPHPGTDTQYF	TGTGCCTCAGGTCCACACCCCGGCACAGATACGCAGTATTTT
.	.	TRBV19	TRBJ1-5	CASKVGVVDWEPQHF	TGTGCCAGTAAGGTGGGAGTAGTCGATTGGGAGCCCCAGCATTTT
.	TRBD2	TRBV7-2	TRBJ2-7	CASSLQRGKGSEQYF	TGTGCCAGCAGCTTACAGCGGGGGAAGGGTAGCGAGCAGTACTTC
.	TRBD1	TRBV5-1	TRBJ2-7	CASSLAGQPYEQYF	TGCGCCAGCAGCTTGGCGGGACAGCCCTACGAGCAGTACTTC
.	TRBD1	TRBV5-6	TRBJ2-4	CASSPGQAGPKNIQYF	TGTGCCAGCAGCCCGGGACAGGCTGGGCCCAAAAACATTCAGTACTTC
.	TRBD2	TRBV5-5	TRBJ2-7	CASSFGGAYEQYF	TGTGCCAGCAGCTTCGGGGGGGCCTACGAGCAGTACTTC
.	TRBD1	TRBV5-1	TRBJ1-6	CASSLSGTGSSYNSPLHF	TGCGCCAGCAGCTTGTCCGGGACAGGGAGCTCCTATAATTCACCCCTCCACTTT
.	.	TRBV7-2	TRBJ1-1	CASSSSLTLNTEAFF	TGTGCCAGCAGCTCGTCTTTGACACTGAACACTGAAGCTTTCTTT
.	.	TRBV7-9	TRBJ1-1	CASTPGGTEAFF	TGTGCCAGCACCCCCGGGGGAACTGAAGCTTTCTTT
.	TRBD1	TRBV7-2	TRBJ2-7	CASSFPDRSYEQYF	TGTGCCAGCAGCTTTCCGGACAGGTCGTACGAGCAGTACTTC
.	TRBD2	TRBV28	TRBJ2-1	CASRARGLAGAPNEQFF	TGTGCCAGCAGGGCAAGGGGACTAGCGGGGGCCCCCAATGAGCAGTTCTTC
.	.	TRBV6-5	TRBJ1-6	CASSYSPGGGSPLHF	TGTGCCAGCAGTTACTCCCCGGGCGGAGGTTCACCCCTCCACTTT
.	.	TRBV5-8	TRBJ1-6	CASTPEGSYNSPLHF	TGTGCCAGCACCCCGGAGGGCTCCTATAATTCACCCCTCCACTTT
.	TRBD2	TRBV19	TRBJ2-3	CASSRAGGRVTDTQYF	TGTGCCAGTAGCCGTGCGGGAGGTCGGGTGACAGATACGCAGTATTTT
once	TRBD1	TRBV19	TRBJ1-6	CASRVTGVGNSPLHF	TGTGCCAGTAGGGTAACAGGGGTAGGTAATTCACCCCTCCACTTT
few	TRBD1	TRBV27	TRBJ1-4	CASSLSGGSTNEKLFF	TGTGCCAGCAGTTTATCAGGGGGCTCGACTAATGAAAAACTGTTTTTT
few	TRBD2	TRBV4-1	TRBJ2-2	CASSQTAGANTGELFF	TGCGCCAGCAGCCAAACGGCGGGGGCGAACACCGGGGAGCTGTTTTTT
.	.	TRBV7-9	TRBJ1-5	CASSLAGATNQPQHF	TGTGCCAGCAGCTTGGCAGGGGCTACCAATCAGCCCCAGCATTTT
.	.	TRBV5-4	TRBJ2-3	CASSKAQGPDTQYF	TGTGCCAGCAGCAAAGCCCAGGGCCCAGATACGCAGTATTTT
few	TRBD1	TRBV5-5	TRBJ2-2	CASSRDRQNTGELFF	TGTGCCAGCAGCCGGGACAGGCAGAACACCGGGGAGCTGTTTTTT
.	.	TRBV6-1	TRBJ1-4	CASSGDPQGTNEKLFF	TGTGCCAGCAGTGGGGACCCACAGGGAACTAATGAAAAACTGTTTTTT
.	TRBD1	TRBV6-6	TRBJ1-5	CASRDRGLGNQPQHF	TGTGCCAGCAGGGACAGGGGACTGGGCAATCAGCCCCAGCATTTT
.	.	TRBV27	TRBJ2-1	CASTLGDGVYNEQFF	TGTGCCAGCACCCTCGGGGATGGGGTTTACAATGAGCAGTTCTTC
.	TRBD1	TRBV7-2	TRBJ2-1	CASSSRQGTGNEQFF	TGTGCCAGCAGCTCCCGACAGGGAACAGGAAATGAGCAGTTCTTC
.	.	TRBV10-3	TRBJ1-4	CAISESTGPGKLFF	TGTGCCATCAGTGAAAGTACAGGGCCGGGGAAACTGTTTTTT
.	.	TRBV6-1	TRBJ1-2	CASRSGGASYGYTF	TGTGCCAGCAGGTCGGGGGGGGCCTCCTATGGCTACACCTTC
.	TRBD1	TRBV7-9	TRBJ1-2	CASSKTGINGYTF	TGTGCCAGCAGCAAGACAGGGATTAATGGCTACACCTTC
.	TRBD2	TRBV2	TRBJ2-6	CASRDIGGGDSGANVLTF	TGTGCCAGCAGGGATATAGGCGGGGGGGACTCTGGGGCCAACGTCCTGACTTTC
.	TRBD2	TRBV11-2	TRBJ2-3	CASSSEGAGGSTDTQYF	TGTGCCAGCAGCTCCGAGGGAGCGGGGGGAAGCACAGATACGCAGTATTTT
.	.	TRBV6-5	TRBJ2-2	CASSFDQGGTGELFF	TGTGCCAGCAGTTTCGACCAAGGGGGCACCGGGGAGCTGTTTTTT
.	TRBD1	TRBV29-1	TRBJ2-1	CSVNTGEILGVVNEQFF	TGCAGCGTTAACACAGGGGAGATTTTAGGCGTAGTAAATGAGCAGTTCTTC
.	.	TRBV4-1	TRBJ2-2	CASSQEDFDTGELFF	TGCGCCAGCAGCCAAGAGGACTTCGACACCGGGGAGCTGTTTTTT
.	.	TRBV9	TRBJ2-3	CASSKTNRPDTQYF	TGTGCCAGCAGTAAGACGAACAGACCAGATACGCAGTATTTT
once	.	TRBV5-1	TRBJ2-2	CASSLAGQGNTGELFF	TGCGCCAGCAGCTTGGCGGGCCAGGGGAACACCGGGGAGCTGTTTTTT
.	TRBD1	TRBV6-1	TRBJ1-4	CASSLQGANEKLFF	TGTGCCAGCAGCCTACAGGGGGCGAATGAAAAACTGTTTTTT
.	.	TRBV27	TRBJ2-7	CASSLYRGSPYEQYF	TGTGCCAGCAGTTTATACCGGGGGTCCCCCTACGAGCAGTACTTC